Listed below are T cell receptor beta chains from one sample, sequenced in a study. Using its own MiXCR run on the RT-PCR reads, TCRdb lists one record per CDR3 protein. The repertoire has 650,000 to 800,000 distinct CDR3 sequences, 11% to 15% of them found once; the top ten carry roughly 3.9%. The sequenced material came from memory CD4+ T cells from blood. These receptors were collected from a female donor in good health, serving as a healthy control. CDR3s include the opening cysteine and the closing phenylalanine or tryptophan. The order of the fields is J gene, clone size, V gene, D gene, CDR3 DNA, CDR3 protein. A D gene is named only where the DNA matches it firmly. The listing skips clone size in some rows; elsewhere it reads once, few, many or a size class.

TRBJ1-5 | many | TRBV29-1 | - | TGCAGCGTTCGGGGAAGCAATCAGCCCCAGCATTTT | CSVRGSNQPQHF
TRBJ2-2 | few | TRBV29-1 | TRBD2 | TGCAGCGCCTCAGCGGGGACGAACACCGGGGAGCTGTTTTTT | CSASAGTNTGELFF
TRBJ1-4 | few | TRBV4-2 | - | TGTGCCAGCAGCCAAGATTTGACTGCAACTAATGAAAAACTGTTTTTT | CASSQDLTATNEKLFF
TRBJ2-1 | many | TRBV5-1 | TRBD2 | TGTGCCAGCAGCCTTCTAGCGGGAGCCTACAATGAGCAGTTCTTC | CASSLLAGAYNEQFF
TRBJ2-2 | - | TRBV24-1 | - | TGTGCCACCAGTGATCTCCTCACCGGGGACACCGGGGAGCTGTTTTTT | CATSDLLTGDTGELFF
TRBJ1-2 | few | TRBV28 | TRBD1 | TGTGCCAGCACTCTCCTCGGGACAGGGATCAAAGGCTACACCTTC | CASTLLGTGIKGYTF
TRBJ1-2 | few | TRBV5-1 | - | TGCGCCAGCAGCTACACTCCGACGCGGGGCTACACCTTC | CASSYTPTRGYTF
TRBJ2-3 | - | TRBV11-2 | TRBD1 | TGTGCCAGCAGCCTCGGACAGGGGAGTTATACGCAGTATTTT | CASSLGQGSYTQYF
TRBJ2-7 | - | TRBV15 | - | TGTGCCACCAGCAGAGGATCACTAGACCTCACCGAGCAGTACTTC | CATSRGSLDLTEQYF
TRBJ2-3 | few | TRBV7-9 | - | TGTGCCAGCAGGGACCACTCTGGGACAGATACGCAGTATTTT | CASRDHSGTDTQYF
TRBJ2-3 | many | TRBV10-3 | - | TGTGCCATCAGTGAGTCGCCCAAAGGGGAGGATACGCAGTATTTT | CAISESPKGEDTQYF
TRBJ2-7 | few | TRBV20-1 | - | TGCAGCCTTCAGGCCCCGATGCCCAACAACGAGCAGTACTTC | CSLQAPMPNNEQYF
TRBJ2-1 | - | TRBV12-3/TRBV12-4 | - | TGTGCCAGCAGTCGGGGTAGTACGGCATACAATGAGCAGTTCTTC | CASSRGSTAYNEQFF
TRBJ1-2 | many | TRBV27 | - | TGTGCCAGCAGTTTAACGCAGGGAGGTGGCTACACCTTC | CASSLTQGGGYTF
TRBJ2-1 | few | TRBV7-2 | - | TGTGCCAGCAGCTTAGCCCCGACTAGGGGCTCCTACAATGAGCAGTTCTTC | CASSLAPTRGSYNEQFF
TRBJ2-7 | few | TRBV5-1 | - | TGCGCCAGCAGTTTTGGACATGGAGCCTACGAGCAGTACTTC | CASSFGHGAYEQYF
TRBJ2-3 | - | TRBV9 | TRBD2 | TGTGCCAGCAGCCCCAAGACTAGCGGGAGAGATACGCAGTATTTT | CASSPKTSGRDTQYF
TRBJ1-1 | few | TRBV5-1 | - | TGCGCCAGCAGCCAGAACCAAAACACTGAAGCTTTCTTT | CASSQNQNTEAFF
TRBJ2-1 | many | TRBV5-5 | - | TGTGCCAGCAGCTTGGTCTTCCGACGTGGTAATAGCGGAGGGAATGAGCAGTTCTTC | CASSLVFRRGNSGGNEQFF
TRBJ1-6 | many | TRBV3-1 | - | TGTGCCAGCAGCCAAGGGGTCCGGGTATCACCCCTCCACTTT | CASSQGVRVSPLHF
TRBJ1-2 | - | TRBV9 | TRBD1 | TGTGCCAGCAGCGTAGAAGGGACAGTCGTTGGATACGGCTACACCTTC | CASSVEGTVVGYGYTF
TRBJ1-3 | few | TRBV20-1 | - | TGCAGTGCTCCTGACTATAACTCTGGAAACACCATATATTTT | CSAPDYNSGNTIYF
TRBJ1-3 | few | TRBV11-2 | - | TGTGCCAGCAGACGGACTTTTGGGGGCGCTGGAAACACCATATATTTT | CASRRTFGGAGNTIYF
TRBJ1-6 | few | TRBV20-1 | - | TGCAGTGCTCCGTCAGGGTCGAGTTCACCCCTCCACTTT | CSAPSGSSSPLHF
TRBJ2-3 | few | TRBV20-1 | TRBD1 | TGCAGTGCCACCCCAACGACAGGGTTGATAACAGATACGCAGTATTTT | CSATPTTGLITDTQYF
TRBJ1-3 | many | TRBV6-5 | - | TGTGCCAGCAGTTACTACTCCGGGAACACCATATATTTT | CASSYYSGNTIYF
TRBJ2-1 | few | TRBV24-1 | TRBD2 | TGTGCCACCAGTGATCAATTAGCGGGAATCAACAATGAGCAGTTCTTC | CATSDQLAGINNEQFF
TRBJ1-2 | - | TRBV6-1 | - | TGTGCCAGCAGTGGGTCGACTTCTTATAACTATGGCTACACCTTC | CASSGSTSYNYGYTF
TRBJ1-1 | - | TRBV5-1 | TRBD1 | TGCGCCAGCAGCCTGAGGGACAGAAAATTAAATGAAGCTTTCTTT | CASSLRDRKLNEAFF
TRBJ2-1 | few | TRBV5-1 | - | TGCGCCAGCAGTTTCCGGGGAGGGACAGCATACAATGAGCAGTTCTTC | CASSFRGGTAYNEQFF
TRBJ2-6 | few | TRBV7-9 | - | TGTGCCAGCAGCGTGCAGGGATATGGGGCCAACGTCCTGACTTTC | CASSVQGYGANVLTF
TRBJ2-7 | few | TRBV28 | - | TGTGCCAGCAGCCTACAGGGCCTTCTCTACGAGCAGTACTTC | CASSLQGLLYEQYF
TRBJ1-3 | - | TRBV12-3/TRBV12-4 | TRBD1 | TGTGCCAGCAGTTTCCACAGGGGGCCTGTTGGAAACACCATATATTTT | CASSFHRGPVGNTIYF
TRBJ2-7 | - | TRBV5-4 | TRBD1 | TGTGCCAGCAGCACAGGGGGCGACAATTACGAGCAGTACTTC | CASSTGGDNYEQYF
TRBJ2-5 | many | TRBV27 | - | TGTGCCAGCAGTTCCAGGGGTGTGGAGACCCAGTACTTC | CASSSRGVETQYF
TRBJ1-5 | - | TRBV15 | - | TGTGCCACCAGCAGAGATCGTGGGAAGCCCCAGCATTTT | CATSRDRGKPQHF
TRBJ2-3 | many | TRBV12-3/TRBV12-4 | TRBD1 | TGTGCCAGCAGTCTACAGGGGGCGTTCGGCACAGATACGCAGTATTTT | CASSLQGAFGTDTQYF
TRBJ1-6 | - | TRBV3-1 | - | TGTGCCAGCAGCCCATCGGTTTCGAACCTCCACTTT | CASSPSVSNLHF
TRBJ2-7 | many | TRBV6-5 | - | TGTGCCAGCAGTTACTCATTCAGATCCTACGAGCAGTACTTC | CASSYSFRSYEQYF
TRBJ2-7 | few | TRBV4-2 | TRBD2 | TGTGCCAGCAGCCCCCCGGTTTTGAGCGGGAGAACCTACGAGCAGTACTTC | CASSPPVLSGRTYEQYF
TRBJ2-5 | few | TRBV4-3 | - | TGCGCCAGCAGCCAATCCCTCCAGGGGTGGGAGACCCAGTACTTC | CASSQSLQGWETQYF
TRBJ2-7 | - | TRBV3-1 | TRBD2 | TGTGCCAGCAGCCAAGAATCCGGAGCGGGATCCTACGAGCAGTACTTC | CASSQESGAGSYEQYF
TRBJ2-5 | - | TRBV4-2 | - | TGTGCCAGCAGCCAAGTCGATCAGACCCAGTACTTC | CASSQVDQTQYF
TRBJ2-7 | - | TRBV12-3/TRBV12-4 | - | TGTGCCAGCAGTTTTTTAGTAGGGGACGGCGAGCAGTACTTC | CASSFLVGDGEQYF
TRBJ2-5 | many | TRBV11-2 | - | TGTGCCAGCAGCTTAGGGGGCCCTACCCAGTACTTC | CASSLGGPTQYF
TRBJ1-3 | many | TRBV10-3 | - | TGTGCCATCAGAAGCCAGAGCTCTGGAAACACCATATATTTT | CAIRSQSSGNTIYF
TRBJ2-5 | few | TRBV20-1 | TRBD2 | TGCAGTGCCAATGGAGCTAGCGGGCTACAAGAGACCCAGTACTTC | CSANGASGLQETQYF
TRBJ1-2 | few | TRBV12-3/TRBV12-4 | - | TGTGCCAGCAGTTTGGGGGTTCTGGCAGGCTATGGCTACACCTTC | CASSLGVLAGYGYTF
TRBJ1-2 | many | TRBV20-1 | TRBD1 | TGCAGTGCTAGGCTCCCGGCAGGGGGCGGTGGCTACACCTTC | CSARLPAGGGGYTF
TRBJ2-1 | few | TRBV5-1 | - | TGCGCCAGCAGCTTCGGGGAGGTTAGGAATGAGCAGTTCTTC | CASSFGEVRNEQFF
TRBJ1-3 | few | TRBV6-1 | - | TGTGCCAGCACAGAAGCGGGGGGAAACACCATATATTTT | CASTEAGGNTIYF
TRBJ2-7 | few | TRBV12-3/TRBV12-4 | TRBD2 | TGTGCCAGCAGTCTCGGACTAGCGGGAGAAAGGCCCTACGAGCAGTACTTC | CASSLGLAGERPYEQYF
TRBJ1-2 | - | TRBV20-1 | - | TGCAGTGCTCACGGATTAGACTATGGCTACACCTTC | CSAHGLDYGYTF
TRBJ2-3 | - | TRBV11-1 | - | TGTGCCAGCAGCTGGCAAGGATCTCCAGATACGCAGTATTTT | CASSWQGSPDTQYF
TRBJ2-7 | - | TRBV28 | TRBD1 | TGTGCCAGCGGTGACAGGGTTAGAGAGCAGTACTTC | CASGDRVREQYF